This TCR beta chain was profiled in a study of T cells after yellow fever vaccination. Comment on this clonotype: Its antigen is as yet unknown.

Template switching by 5'RACE produced TCR cDNA, adding a universal primer site and UMIs. TCRdb analysed the 5' RACE reads with MiXCR anew, one entry per CDR3 protein. The data hold over 300,000 distinct CDR3 sequences, with 4.1% observed a single time. Study findings and constraints: Clones that expanded after primary vaccination mostly reappeared after the booster (around 96% CD4, 75% to 90% CD8). Of the clonotypes, a small share occurred in both CD4 and CD8 compartments.

This clonotype originated in a man aged 18 to 29 who received the YFV17D yellow fever vaccine. The starting material was PBMCs, obtained 5 days after the yellow fever booster vaccination.

CDR3 DNA: TGCAGTGCTAGCACCCTTTCCGGGGGCCCCTACAATGAGCAGTTCTTC. It yields the protein CSASTLSGGPYNEQFF. V is TRBV20-1 and J is TRBJ2-1, with D perhaps assigned TRBD1 or TRBD2 (6 bases each). The V end was cut by 3 bases, the J end by 2 bases, with 17 bases between. The CDR3 has 16 residues. Germline loops: CDR1 DFQATT, CDR2 SNEGSKA (reference sequence).